Following are 25 T cell receptor beta chains from one sample sequenced in a study of T cells expressing NK-cell markers. TCRdb re-called the 5' RACE reads; one entry per CDR3 protein, DNA not given. The sample holds about 540,000 distinct CDR3 sequences. The sequenced sample consisted of blood T cells: a sorted CD56 or NKG2C T cell subset, CD4+ or CD8+ T cells, or bulk PBMC T cells (not recorded which). Every receptor here comes from a man aged 18-30 years in good health.

The CDR3 loop is CASSLDDMFGEQYF. The V gene is TRBV5-5, the J gene TRBJ2-7. CDR3 length: 14 amino acids. Germline values: CDR1 SGHKS, CDR2 YYEKEE (reference sequence).

V gene TRBV5-6 combines with J gene TRBJ2-2; the TCRdb call, TRBD2, lacks DNA for checking. The CDR3 spans 16 residues. Germline values: CDR1 SGHDT, CDR2 YYEEEE. The CDR3 is CASSFGTAGGKRELFF.

The chain has TRBV27 and TRBJ2-1; TCRdb calls TRBD1, which cannot be checked without DNA. Germline assignment: CDR1 MNHEY and CDR2 SMNVEV (reference sequence). This CDR3 comprises 16 residues. The CDR3 loop reads CASSLGAEGSYNEQFF.

The V call is TRBV27, the J call TRBJ1-4; the D call from TCRdb, TRBD1, cannot be confirmed without DNA. The CDR3 is 16 amino acids. Per germline, CDR1 MNHEY and CDR2 SMNVEV (reference sequence). This chain's CDR3 is CASSSLGTGQREKLFF.

V is TRBV12-3 or TRBV12-4 and J is TRBJ1-5. The CDR3 covers 16 residues. The CDR3 protein is CASSPSVQLSNQPQHF.

This chain joins TRBV5-1 and TRBJ2-1. The V gene's germline CDR1 is SGHRS and CDR2 YFSETQ. The CDR3 consists of 12 residues. CDR3 loop: CASSIVSGEQFF.

Here the CDR3 reads CASSYSGQGRSGYTF. The rearrangement uses TRBV6-5 and TRBJ1-2; TCRdb proposes TRBD1, but this gene call is untestable without DNA. The germline V gene encodes CDR1 MNHEY and CDR2 SVGAGI. The CDR3 spans 15 residues.

The gene calls are TRBV20-1 and TRBJ2-1; the TCRdb D gene call, TRBD1, has no DNA to confirm it. This CDR3 comprises 15 residues. Per the germline V gene, CDR1 is DFQATT and CDR2 is SNEGSKA (reference sequence). CDR3 residues: CSARDLQGVVNEQFF.

The chain links TRBV4-2 to TRBJ2-3; TCRdb returns TRBD1, unconfirmable since there is no DNA. Germline loops: CDR1 LGHNA, CDR2 YNFKEQ. The CDR3 runs to 17 residues. This chain's CDR3 is CASSHLKRGAEVDTQYF.

V and J are TRBV28 and TRBJ2-7; TCRdb selects TRBD1, and the lack of DNA leaves this call unchecked. The CDR3 is made up of 15 amino acids. CDR1 MDHEN and CDR2 SYDVKM come from the germline V gene. CDR3 amino acids: CASARSGTGIYEQYF.

This chain uses TRBV5-1 with TRBJ2-1; TCRdb calls TRBD2, which cannot be checked without DNA. Germline CDR1 and CDR2: SGHRS and YFSETQ. This CDR3 is built from 18 residues. The CDR3 sequence is CASSLLGSETSRTNEQFF.

Here the CDR3 reads CSARATWGISTDTQYF. The gene calls are TRBV20-1 and TRBJ2-3; TCRdb gives TRBD1 as the D gene, but with no DNA this cannot be confirmed. The length of the CDR3 is 16 residues. The germline CDR1 and CDR2 sequences are DFQATT and SNEGSKA (reference sequence).

The chain couples TRBV7-9 to TRBJ2-7; TCRdb's assignment of TRBD2 cannot be checked, as there is no DNA. The CDR3 consists of 16 residues. Germline values: CDR1 SEHNR, CDR2 FQNEAQ (reference sequence). CDR3 in amino acids: CASSSRGLADSYEQYF.

The genes are TRBV27 and TRBJ2-2; TCRdb picks TRBD1, but there is no DNA to check that call. The germline V gene has CDR1 MNHEY and CDR2 SMNVEV (reference sequence). CDR3 length: 14 amino acids. CDR3 residues: CASSPGSWAGELFF.

The chain employs TRBV7-2 and TRBJ2-4; the TCRdb D gene call, TRBD1, has no DNA to confirm it. The CDR3 extends over 14 amino acids. The V gene's germline CDR1 is SGHTA and CDR2 FQGNSA. The CDR3 protein is CASTPDRLSDIQYF.

The rearrangement links TRBV12-3 or TRBV12-4 to TRBJ1-1. There are 15 residues in the CDR3. This CDR3 is CASSRALEMNTEAFF.

The genes are TRBV29-1 and TRBJ2-1; as DNA is missing, the TRBD2 call by TCRdb cannot be tested. From germline, CDR1 is SQVTM and CDR2 ANQGSEA. This CDR3 has 13 amino acids. The CDR3 here is CSVDIAGYNEQFF.

The chain couples TRBV10-3 to TRBJ1-1; TCRdb's D call, TRBD1, is unchecked because there is no DNA. Germline V CDR1 and CDR2: ENHRY, SYGVKD. The CDR3 runs to 14 residues. CDR3 sequence reads: CAISERDLNTEAFF.

This chain connects TRBV20-1 to TRBJ2-1; the D call of TRBD2 rests on TCRdb alone, since no DNA is present to check it. Germline-derived CDR1 and CDR2 are DFQATT and SNEGSKA (reference sequence). This CDR3 region has 16 residues. The CDR3 loop is CSASEAAASGIHEQFF.

The V gene is TRBV28, the J gene TRBJ2-5; TCRdb selects TRBD2, and the lack of DNA leaves this call unchecked. CDR3 length: 15 residues. Looked up from germline, CDR1 is MDHEN and CDR2 is SYDVKM. The CDR3 protein is CASGPSMNGEETQYF.

The J gene is TRBJ2-3, the V gene TRBV12-3 or TRBV12-4; the D call of TRBD2 rests on TCRdb alone, since no DNA is present to check it. The CDR3 runs 16 residues. This CDR3 is CASSLGGGRRWNTQYF.

The chain recombines TRBV2 with TRBJ1-2; there is no DNA to check the TCRdb D call of TRBD1. The CDR3 loop spans 13 amino acids. The V gene's germline CDR1 is SNHLY and CDR2 FYNNEI. The CDR3 sequence: CASTFGTGYGYTF.

V and J are TRBV6-2 or TRBV6-3 and TRBJ2-1; TCRdb names TRBD2, which stays unverified in the absence of DNA. The CDR3 has 13 amino acids. CDR1 MNHEY and CDR2 SVGEGT come from the germline V gene. The CDR3 here is CASSISGGNEQFF.

The CDR3: CASSSFGQGGQETQYF. The chain combines TRBV5-1 with TRBJ2-5; the D call of TRBD1 rests on TCRdb alone, since no DNA is present to check it. The CDR3 loop spans 16 amino acids. CDR1 is SGHRS, CDR2 YFSETQ, per germline.

The chain uses TRBV11-2 and TRBJ2-1; TCRdb designates TRBD2, a call that cannot be tested without DNA. CDR3 length equals 19 residues. The germline gives CDR1 SGHAT, CDR2 FQNNGV. The CDR3 loop reads CASSKSLGELAEVDNEQFF.